This record concerns one T cell receptor (beta chain) sequence. Participants came from about two dozen US areas, aged about 18 to 100 years. For recovered donors of Cohort 3, there were two negative PCRs, clearance, or symptom resolution. Per the germline V gene, CDR1 is WNHNN and CDR2 is SYGVQD (reference sequence). J gave up 4 bases and V 3 bases, and 3 bases lay outside the gene matches. There are 16 residues in the CDR3. The data belong to a study of blood T cell repertoires in COVID-19. The wider study: Some COVID-19 samples were acute and others convalescent; all came from the United States, Italy and Spain. Nucleic acid was either cDNA or gDNA, and it came from T cells, B-cell-depleted T cells, or PBMCs.

TCRdb keeps only in-frame clones here, not all; method: immunoSEQ multiplex PCR. The sample includes 290,000 or so clones, 75% to 95% of them seen just once. The chain employs TRBV10-1 and TRBJ2-1, with 13 bases lining up with TRBD2. This clonotype originated in a woman aged 30 to 39 who had recovered from COVID-19. The sample consisted of PBMCs or T cells enriched from blood (not recorded which). CDR3 DNA sequence: TGCGCCAGCAGTGATAGGGGACTAGCGGGATACAATGAGCAGTTCTTC. It codes for CASSDRGLAGYNEQFF.